The sequence of this T cell receptor (beta chain) was determined in a study of T cell responses to AZD1222 COVID-19 vaccine. To note about this clone: Its antigen remains unidentified.

CDR3 length: 15 residues. The germline gives CDR1 PRHDT, CDR2 FYEKMQ (reference sequence). V was shortened by 4 bases and J by 0 bases, with 10 bases between the two germline ends. Using immunoSEQ multiplex PCR, the repertoire was profiled, and TCRdb retains in-frame clones only, with some absent. Here the sample spans under 200,000 clones, around 90% being singletons. Notes on the study in general: Close to half of all spike-specific TCRs reportedly target regions of the variants that are unmutated. White British ancestry dominated among donors, who included more females, and clonal diversity was possibly underestimated. Researchers report vaccine-associated CD4 TCRs spanning spike, with dominance at 160-218 and 743-854. Elevations in Spike-specific TCR breadth and depth followed administration of two AZD1222 doses.

Sequencing used peripheral blood, obtained 28 days after the second AZD1222 dose. The V and J genes are TRBV13 and TRBJ2-1; D remains unclear. This clonotype originated in an adult who received the AZD1222 COVID-19 vaccine. The CDR3 DNA reads as TGTGCCAGCAGCTCCGGCTCCAGCTCCTACAATGAGCAGTTCTTC. Translated, it gives CASSSGSSSYNEQFF. The variable domain in full, completed from reference TRBV13 and TRBJ2-1, reads AAGVIQSPRHLIKEKRETATLKCYPIPRHDTVYWYQQGPGQDPQFLISFYEKMQSDKGSIPDRFSAQQFSDYHSELNMSSLELGDSALYFCASSSGSSSYNEQFFGPGTRLTVL.